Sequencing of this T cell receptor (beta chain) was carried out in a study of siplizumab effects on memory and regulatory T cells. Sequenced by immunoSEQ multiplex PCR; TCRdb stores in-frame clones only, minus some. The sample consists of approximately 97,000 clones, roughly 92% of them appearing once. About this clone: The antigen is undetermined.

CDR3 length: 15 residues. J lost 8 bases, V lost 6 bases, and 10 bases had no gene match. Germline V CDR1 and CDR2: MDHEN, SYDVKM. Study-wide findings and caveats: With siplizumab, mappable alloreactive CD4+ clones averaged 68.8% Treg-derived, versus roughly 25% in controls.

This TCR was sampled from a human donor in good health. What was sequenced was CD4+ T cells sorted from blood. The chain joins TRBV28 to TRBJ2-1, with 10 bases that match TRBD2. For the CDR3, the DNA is TGTGCCAGCAGCACAGCGCTAGCGGGAGAGCATGAGCAGTTCTTC. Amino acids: CASSTALAGEHEQFF.